The 7 T cell receptor beta chains below all came from one sample that was sequenced in a study of blood T cell repertoires in COVID-19. Clones were read by immunoSEQ multiplex PCR, and TCRdb kept only the in-frame ones, dropping some. This sample carries approximately 300,000 clones, about 86% of them seen once, and the ten largest clones take roughly 1.1%. The sequenced material came from peripheral blood. The receptors originated from a woman aged 45-65 years with acute or convalescent COVID-19.

V is TRBV11-2 and J is TRBJ2-2, with 9 bases aligning to TRBD1. The CDR3 totals 14 residues. From germline, CDR1 is SGHAT and CDR2 FQNNGV. Trimming took 3 bases from V and 5 from J; bases not matched to a gene: 1. The CDR3 here is CASSFDRGTGELFF. The CDR3 nucleotides are TGTGCCAGCAGCTTCGACAGGGGGACCGGGGAGCTGTTTTTT.

This clone was found a few times. V gene TRBV6-5 combines with J gene TRBJ1-2, with a possible D match to TRBD1 (6 bases). The germline V gene encodes CDR1 MNHEY and CDR2 SVGAGI. Trimming removed 5 bases at V and 6 bases at J, with 13 bases between. The CDR3 is 13 amino acids. The CDR3 nucleotides read TGTGCCAGCAGTACGTCAGGGGAGAATGGCTACACCTTC. This gives the protein CASSTSGENGYTF.

The chain links TRBV9 to TRBJ1-5, with TRBD1 matching 7 bases. With V trimmed by 4 bases and J by 0 bases, 7 bases remained unmatched. The V gene's germline CDR1 is SGDLS and CDR2 YYNGEE. The CDR3 has 16 residues. CDR3 residues: CASSTGQPHSNQPQHF. CDR3 in DNA: TGTGCCAGCAGCACGGGACAGCCCCATAGCAATCAGCCCCAGCATTTT. Full variable domain (outside the CDR3, taken from reference TRBV9 and TRBJ1-5): DSGVTQTPKHLITATGQRVTLRCSPRSGDLSVYWYQQSLDQGLQFLIQYYNGEERAKGNILERFSAQQFPDLHSELNLSSLELGDSALYFCASSTGQPHSNQPQHFGDGTRLSIL.

The V call is TRBV27, the J call TRBJ2-7, with TRBD1 as a possible D gene (6 bases). Trimming removed 6 bases from V and 2 bases from J, with 14 bases in between. The length of the CDR3 is 14 residues. Germline V lookup: CDR1 MNHEY, CDR2 SMNVEV (reference sequence). The CDR3 sequence is CASSRTAITYEQYF. Written as DNA, the CDR3 is TGTGCCAGCAGCAGGACAGCCATTACCTACGAGCAGTACTTC.

The chain employs TRBV5-1 and TRBJ1-1, with no clear D. The germline V and J ends were trimmed by 3 bases and 3 bases, with 15 bases remaining between them. This CDR3 region has 15 residues. Looked up from germline, CDR1 is SGHRS and CDR2 is YFSETQ. In DNA, the CDR3 is TGCGCCAGCAGCTCCCACCAGACGGACTACACTGAAGCTTTCTTT. Amino acid sequence: CASSSHQTDYTEAFF.

The genes are TRBV25-1 and TRBJ1-1, with D possibly being TRBD1 (5 bases). Trimming left V 7 bases short and J 5 bases short, with 8 bases between. This CDR3 region has 11 residues. Germline values: CDR1 MGHDK, CDR2 SYGVNS. This chain's CDR3 is CASKGVTEAFF. CDR3 DNA sequence: TGTGCCAGCAAAGGGGTGACTGAAGCTTTCTTT.

The chain joins TRBV13 to TRBJ1-4; D might be TRBD1 (5 bases). Germline values: CDR1 PRHDT, CDR2 FYEKMQ (reference sequence). There are 15 residues in the CDR3. V was cut by 5 bases and J by 0 bases, with 10 bases left in between. CDR3 nucleotide sequence: TGTGCCAGCAGCGGAGGGGTTGCAACTAATGAAAAACTGTTTTTT. It yields the protein CASSGGVATNEKLFF. The variable domain in full, completed from reference TRBV13 and TRBJ1-4, reads AAGVIQSPRHLIKEKRETATLKCYPIPRHDTVYWYQQGPGQDPQFLISFYEKMQSDKGSIPDRFSAQQFSDYHSELNMSSLELGDSALYFCASSGGVATNEKLFFGSGTQLSVL.